One sample yielded the 7 T cell receptor beta chains listed below, sequenced in a study of blood T cells in healthy people across ages (dated by TCRdb to 2013 to 2016). The library was produced with 5' RACE. The reads were generated on an Illumina HiSeq 2500. A second PCR of roughly 7 to 11 cycles was run with a J-beta primer mix and a sample-barcoded 5' primer. In TCRdb, the public reads were trimmed at Q25 with fastp and aligned with MiXCR, with productive beta chains retained. Every distinct CDR3 protein forms one entry, paired with its most common genes and DNA. This sample lists roughly 800,000 distinct CDR3 sequences; roughly 60% were detected once. Jointly, the top ten make up approximately 20% of the sample. Sequencing used blood. The receptors were sampled from a man aged 25 to 40 in good health.

The chain carries TRBV20-1 and TRBJ2-4; tentatively, D is TRBD2 (6 bases). This CDR3 has 15 residues. Trimming stripped 5 bases from V and 1 base from J, with 15 bases between. Germline CDR1 is DFQATT and CDR2 is SNEGSKA (reference sequence). The chain's CDR3 is CSASPPGTAKNIQYF. CDR3 DNA sequence: TGCAGTGCTTCTCCCCCCGGGACTGCCAAAAACATTCAGTACTTC.

This clonotype occurred a few times. The V and J genes are TRBV4-2 and TRBJ2-3, with unresolved D. V was cut by 0 bases and J by 10 bases, with 17 bases left in between. CDR1 is LGHNA and CDR2 is YNFKEQ in the germline V gene. This CDR3 has 15 residues. CDR3 bases: TGTGCCAGCAGCCAAGACTTGGGCCCATCAAATGCGCAGTATTTT. Protein product: CASSQDLGPSNAQYF.

The V gene is TRBV29-1, the J gene TRBJ2-1; 11 positions match TRBD1. After removal of 3 bases from V and 10 bases from J, the junction contained 8 bases not matched to a gene. Germline V lookup: CDR1 SQVTM, CDR2 ANQGSEA. The CDR3 totals 14 residues. Written as DNA, the CDR3 is TGCAGCGTTGACAAGGACAGGGGGCTGAGGGAGCAGTTCTTC. Encoded protein: CSVDKDRGLREQFF.

This clonotype was counted between two and nine times. The rearrangement joins TRBV6-2 or TRBV6-3 to TRBJ2-1; D may be TRBD1 (5 bases). The germline V gene has CDR1 MNHEY and CDR2 SVGEGT. V was clipped by 4 bases and J by 4 bases, with 11 bases between them. CDR3 length: 14 amino acids. CDR3 sequence (DNA): TGTGCCAGCAGTTTCAGCAGGGATTACAATGAGCAGTTCTTC. Its translation: CASSFSRDYNEQFF.

The sample holds one count of this clonotype. This chain connects TRBV7-2 to TRBJ2-7, with D uncertain. Per germline, CDR1 SGHTA and CDR2 FQGNSA. The CDR3 runs to 15 residues. V was pared by 2 bases and J by 3 bases, with 14 bases between. The CDR3 sequence: CASSLRFVPSYEQYF. CDR3 nucleotide sequence: TGTGCCAGCAGCTTAAGGTTCGTGCCAAGCTACGAGCAGTACTTC.

The chain combines TRBV6-1 with TRBJ1-5, with D possibly matching TRBD1 (5 bases). V gave up 6 bases and J gave up 8 bases, with 14 bases separating them. The CDR3 runs to 13 residues. CDR1 is MNHNS and CDR2 is SASEGT in the germline V gene. Here the CDR3 reads CASRPGPLEPQHF. In DNA form, the CDR3 reads TGTGCCAGCAGGCCGGGACCCCTGGAGCCCCAGCATTTT.

This clonotype has only a few counts. V is TRBV4-2 and J is TRBJ2-5, with TRBD1 matching over 8 bases. After removal of 0 bases from V and 11 bases from J, the junction contained 14 bases not matched to a gene. This CDR3 contains 16 residues. Germline CDR1 is LGHNA and CDR2 is YNFKEQ. CDR3 residues: CASSQDWTGPPLRQYF. The CDR3 DNA reads TGTGCCAGCAGCCAAGATTGGACAGGGCCCCCCCTACGGCAGTACTTC.